This entry lists 14 T cell receptor beta chains sequenced from one sample in a study of T cell changes during pregnancy in multiple sclerosis. Repertoires were generated with immunoSEQ multiplex PCR, while TCRdb's copy carries only in-frame clones and drops some. The table shows some 74,000 clones, with roughly 92% occurring only once. Sequencing was performed on peripheral blood, taken after pregnancy. The receptors shown here come from a female donor in good health, enrolled as a control in a pregnancy study.

In regard to this clone: Other DNA sequences within the sample encode an identical CDR3. The chain has TRBV7-9 and TRBJ2-1; perhaps TRBD2 as D (6 bases). The CDR3 sequence is 13 residues long. Trimming shortened V by 0 bases and J by 8 bases, and 8 bases separated the two germline ends. Germline CDR1 is SEHNR and CDR2 is FQNEAQ (reference sequence). CDR3 residues: CASSLAGGDEQFF. The CDR3 coding sequence is TGTGCCAGCAGCTTAGCCGGGGGTGATGAGCAGTTCTTC.

This clone has a single count. V gene TRBV28 combines with J gene TRBJ1-5, with unresolved D. The CDR3 runs 14 residues. The V and J ends lost 2 bases and 0 bases respectively, with 5 bases between them. Per the germline V gene, CDR1 is MDHEN and CDR2 is SYDVKM. The CDR3 region has the DNA TGTGCCAGCAGTTTACGAGTTAGCAATCAGCCCCAGCATTTT. Protein sequence: CASSLRVSNQPQHF.

V usage is TRBV7-9 and J usage is TRBJ1-4, with D maybe TRBD1 (5 bases). CDR3 length equals 16 residues. Trimming stripped 5 bases from V and 8 bases from J, with 21 bases between. Per germline, CDR1 SEHNR and CDR2 FQNEAQ (reference sequence). DNA for the CDR3: TGTGCCAGCAGCCCCCCCGGTTTGACAGCCTGGGAAAAACTGTTTTTT. Amino acids: CASSPPGLTAWEKLFF.

The chain couples TRBV29-1 to TRBJ2-1; weak D call: TRBD1 (6 bases). The germline V gene has CDR1 SQVTM and CDR2 ANQGSEA. V lost 7 bases and J lost 3, with 13 bases in between. CDR3 length: 13 amino acids. The CDR3 sequence is CSGFEDSYNEQFF. In DNA form, the CDR3 reads TGCAGCGGGTTCGAGGACAGCTACAATGAGCAGTTCTTC.

The chain joins TRBV5-1 to TRBJ2-7; 16 bases line up with TRBD2. The germline V gene encodes CDR1 SGHRS and CDR2 YFSETQ. The CDR3 loop spans 17 amino acids. The J segment lost 5 bases and the V segment lost 3 bases, leaving 8 bases of the junction unmatched. This CDR3 reads CASSWTGTSGRADEQYF. As DNA, the CDR3 is TGCGCCAGCAGCTGGACCGGGACTAGCGGGAGGGCCGACGAGCAGTACTTC.

This chain joins TRBV19 and TRBJ2-7, with 7 positions matching TRBD2. V was clipped by 5 bases and J by 2 bases; unmatched bases: 6. This CDR3 contains 14 residues. In germline, CDR1 is LNHDA, CDR2 SQIVND (reference sequence). CDR3 sequence: CASSGRGRTYEQYF. Written as DNA, the CDR3 is TGTGCCAGTAGTGGGCGGGGGAGAACCTACGAGCAGTACTTC.

This chain links TRBV28 with TRBJ1-2; TRBD1 is a possible D gene (6 bases). Trimming took off 3 bases at V and 8 bases at J, with 13 bases between the two ends. Germline V gene lookup returns CDR1 MDHEN and CDR2 SYDVKM. The CDR3 is 13 amino acids. The CDR3 DNA is TGTGCCAGCAGTTTGGTCAGGGGTTGGGGCTACACCTTC. Translated, it gives CASSLVRGWGYTF.

The genes are TRBV28 and TRBJ2-7, with 8 bases lining up with TRBD2. CDR1 is MDHEN, CDR2 SYDVKM, per germline. The CDR3 sequence is 14 residues long. Unmatched junction bases numbered 9, after V lost 5 bases and J lost 6 bases. CDR3 coding DNA: TGTGCCAGCAGTACAGGGTCGGGGGGGCGCGAGCAGTACTTC. This translates into CASSTGSGGREQYF.

The chain uses TRBV9 and TRBJ2-7, with D possibly TRBD2 on 5 matching bases. The V gene's germline CDR1 is SGDLS and CDR2 YYNGEE. Trimming left V 0 bases short and J 0 bases short, with 13 bases between. This CDR3 region has 16 residues. The CDR3 spells CASSVDNGRGSYEQYF. The CDR3 region has the DNA TGTGCCAGCAGCGTAGATAATGGTCGGGGCTCCTACGAGCAGTACTTC.

CDR3 region: CASSPLAGPYNEQFF. CDR3 bases: TGTGCCAGCAGCCCGTTAGCGGGACCCTACAATGAGCAGTTCTTC. The chain uses TRBV5-6 and TRBJ2-1, with TRBD2 matching over 8 bases. The CDR3 totals 15 residues. CDR1 is SGHDT, CDR2 YYEEEE, per germline. The V and J ends lost 4 bases and 2 bases, in that order; junction bases with no gene match: 5.

The chain links TRBV18 to TRBJ1-6; tentative D call: TRBD1 (6 bases). V was pared by 3 bases and J by 8 bases, with 8 bases between. The CDR3 is made up of 13 amino acids. Germline CDR1 reads KGHSH; CDR2 reads LQKENI. The CDR3 DNA reads TGTGCCAGCTCACCGGCAGGGGATTCACCCCTCCACTTT. Its protein is CASSPAGDSPLHF.

V usage is TRBV5-8 and J usage is TRBJ2-7, with TRBD2 matching 7 bases. Trimming cost V 5 bases and J 6 bases; bases outside gene matches: 8. CDR1 is SGHTS and CDR2 is YDEGEE in the germline V gene. This CDR3 has 13 residues. CDR3 in amino acids: CASRWDYKTEQYF. The CDR3 DNA is TGTGCCAGCAGATGGGACTACAAGACCGAGCAGTACTTC.

The V call is TRBV19, the J call TRBJ1-1, with a possible D match to TRBD1 (6 bases). V gave up 7 bases and J gave up 4 bases, with 16 bases separating them. In germline, CDR1 is LNHDA, CDR2 SQIVND (reference sequence). The CDR3 is made up of 14 amino acids. This CDR3 reads CASTPREGGTEAFF. Written as DNA, the CDR3 is TGTGCCAGTACCCCCAGGGAGGGGGGCACTGAAGCTTTCTTT.

The J gene is TRBJ2-1, the V gene TRBV11-2, with TRBD2 identical over 14 bases. The CDR3 has 15 residues. The germline V gene has CDR1 SGHAT and CDR2 FQNNGV. V lost 4 bases, J lost 8 bases, and 4 bases stayed unmatched. As DNA, the CDR3 is TGTGCCAGCAGCTCAGGACTAGCGGGAGGCGATGAGCAGTTCTTC. This translates into CASSSGLAGGDEQFF.